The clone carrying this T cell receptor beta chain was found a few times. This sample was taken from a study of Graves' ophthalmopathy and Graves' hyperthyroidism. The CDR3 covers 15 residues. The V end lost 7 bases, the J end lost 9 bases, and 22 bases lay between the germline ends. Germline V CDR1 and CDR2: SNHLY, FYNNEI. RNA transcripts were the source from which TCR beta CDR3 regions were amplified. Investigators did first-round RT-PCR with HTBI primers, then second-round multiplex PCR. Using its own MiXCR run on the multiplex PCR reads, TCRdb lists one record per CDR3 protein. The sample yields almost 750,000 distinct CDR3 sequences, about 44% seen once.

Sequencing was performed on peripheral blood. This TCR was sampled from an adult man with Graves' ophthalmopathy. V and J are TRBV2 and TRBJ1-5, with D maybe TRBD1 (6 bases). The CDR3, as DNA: TGTGCCAGCACCCACGGCCGGGGGGCCGGAAGGCCCCAGCATTTT. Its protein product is CASTHGRGAGRPQHF.